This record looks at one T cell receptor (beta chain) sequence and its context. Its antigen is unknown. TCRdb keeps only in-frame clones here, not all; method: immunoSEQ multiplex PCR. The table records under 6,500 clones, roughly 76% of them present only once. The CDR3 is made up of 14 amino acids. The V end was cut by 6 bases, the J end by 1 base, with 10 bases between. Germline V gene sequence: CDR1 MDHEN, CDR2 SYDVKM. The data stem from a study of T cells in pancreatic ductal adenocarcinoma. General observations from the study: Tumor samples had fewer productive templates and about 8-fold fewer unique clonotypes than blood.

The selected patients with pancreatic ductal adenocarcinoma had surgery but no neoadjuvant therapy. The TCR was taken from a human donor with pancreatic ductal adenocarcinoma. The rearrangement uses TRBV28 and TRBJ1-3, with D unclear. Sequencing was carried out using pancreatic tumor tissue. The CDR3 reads CASRTTSSGNTIYF. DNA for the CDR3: TGTGCCAGCAGGACGACATCTTCTGGAAACACCATATATTTT.